This TCR beta chain was captured by sequencing in a study of CD8 T cells in Susac syndrome (dated by TCRdb to between 2017 and 2020). For the wider study: Repertoire sequencing was used to test whether CD8+ T cell activation and differentiation in Susac syndrome was antigen driven. CD8+ T cell repertoire clonality was compared between 12 healthy donors, approximately 14 Susac syndrome patients and approximately 15 multiple sclerosis patients. Study-wide conclusions, independent of this receptor: The number of individuals in the TCR sequencing and HLA analysis was recognized as being relatively small.

Taken from cysteine to phenylalanine, the CDR3 has 14 residues. Only CDR3 DNA is held: 42 bases, read in frame from base 1. Between the V and J ends, shortened by 0 bases and 7 bases respectively, the junction contains 12 bases. The germline V gene (reference sequence) gives CDR1 as SEHNR and CDR2 as FQNEAQ. In the case of this clonotype: The specificity of this receptor is unknown. There are no base qualities to consult, and no much larger clone falls within one base.

RNA was extracted using the RNeasy kit, and about 0.45 to 1 ug of the RNA was reverse transcribed with random hexamers. The immunoSEQ multiplex PCR assay, which covers 54 Vbeta and 13 Jbeta segments, was used to amplify TCR beta CDR3 regions. PCR amplification bias was corrected using a synthetic template baseline for primer optimization and computational correction. The study's processing was this. Reads were annotated to V, D and J genes per IMGT and analyzed with immunoSEQ Analyzer, keeping only productive sequences. To calculate clonality, Shannon entropy was normalized by log2 of the number of productive unique sequences and then subtracted from one. For each patient and control, public and private clones were evaluated within the 100 most prevalent clones. Susac-specific clones were defined as absent from healthy and MS cohorts, around 970 published viral clones and other ImmuneACCESS disease sequences. The public reads were run again by TCRdb, first through fastp at Q25 and then through MiXCR, and only productive beta chains were kept. Every entry covers one CDR3 protein and lists the most common genes and DNA from its rows. None of the V and J calls come from the authors' own analysis; TCRdb made them. The sample profile shows about 150,000 distinct CDR3 sequences; just under 97% of them were found once. The ten biggest clones cover roughly 0.16% of the sample.

Peripheral blood CD8+ and CD4+ T cells from healthy donors, Susac syndrome patients and multiple sclerosis patients were profiled using high-throughput TCR beta sequencing. Multiple sclerosis controls were treatment-naive patients with stable or active relapsing-remitting disease fulfilling revised McDonald criteria. Bulk CD8+ and CD4+ T cells were purified by magnetic negative isolation, while CD8+ TEMRA cells were enriched using FACS. Blood was collected in EDTA tubes and processed within 24 hours, with PBMCs isolated through density gradient centrifugation. PBMCs destined for TCR sequencing were cryopreserved in liquid nitrogen and later thawed in a 37 °C water bath. Purity of sorted or isolated CD4+, CD8+ and CD8+ TEMRA cells was at least 90%.

Specimen: CD8+ T cells from PBMCs. The sequence derives from a human donor with multiple sclerosis. The sequence is built from TRBV7-9 and TRBJ1-1; too little of a D gene remains to name it. The bases read TGTGCCAGCAGCTTAGCGATCCTCGGGGATGAAGCTTTCTTT. Protein translation: CASSLAILGDEAFF.